Each of the 28 T cell receptor beta chains below was sequenced from the same sample in a study of blood T cell repertoires in COVID-19. Method: immunoSEQ multiplex PCR; TCRdb's copy keeps in-frame clones and lacks some. The table has tens of thousands of clones, about 83% seen once; the top ten hold around 25%. Source material: peripheral blood. The receptors here all came from a human donor in a cohort sampled during active COVID-19.

The V gene is TRBV15, the J gene TRBJ2-5; TRBD1 agrees at 7 bases. Trimming at V came to 0 bases and at J to 5 bases, leaving 9 bases not matched to a gene. The germline V gene encodes CDR1 LNHNV and CDR2 YYDKDF (reference sequence). CDR3 length equals 16 residues. CDR3 coding DNA: TGTGCCACCAGCAGAGATAAGACAGGGATGGGGGAGACCCAGTACTTC. The encoded protein is CATSRDKTGMGETQYF.

The chain couples TRBV19 to TRBJ1-1; perhaps TRBD1 as D (5 bases). Looked up from germline, CDR1 is LNHDA and CDR2 is SQIVND (reference sequence). Between the trimmed V and J ends, which lost 5 bases and 1 base, there was a span of 8 bases. The CDR3 sequence is 13 residues long. The CDR3 coding sequence is TGTGCCAGTAGTTTCACAGGGAACACTGAAGCTTTCTTT. Protein product: CASSFTGNTEAFF.

The rearrangement uses TRBV7-2 and TRBJ2-7, with TRBD2 matching over 10 bases. The length of the CDR3 is 15 residues. Per germline, CDR1 SGHTA and CDR2 FQGNSA. Trimming cost V 6 bases and J 3 bases; bases outside gene matches: 8. The CDR3 spells CASRPSLAGDYEQYF. The CDR3 coding sequence is TGTGCCAGCAGACCCTCCCTAGCGGGAGACTACGAGCAGTACTTC.

This chain joins TRBV5-1 and TRBJ1-4; D unresolved. V was trimmed by 4 bases and J by 3 bases, leaving 13 bases between them. The germline CDR1 and CDR2 sequences are SGHRS and YFSETQ. The CDR3 sequence is 15 residues long. CDR3 sequence (DNA): TGCGCCAGCAGCCCCGCCGGGGAGTCTAATGAAAAACTGTTTTTT. Translating gives CASSPAGESNEKLFF.

There are a few counts of this clone. The chain carries TRBV14 and TRBJ1-6, with a tentative D call TRBD1 (6 bases). CDR3 length equals 16 residues. V lost 4 bases, J lost 7 bases, and 17 bases lay in between. Germline V gene sequence: CDR1 SGHDN, CDR2 FVKESK. The CDR3 DNA sequence: TGTGCCAGCAGCCGGGACACCACCAGGGTAAATTCACCCCTCCACTTT. Translation gives CASSRDTTRVNSPLHF.

The J gene is TRBJ2-7, the V gene TRBV5-1; TRBD2 aligns across 11 bases. The CDR3 spans 18 residues. The V gene end was trimmed by 0 bases and the J gene end by 5 bases; junction bases not matched to a gene: 13. Germline CDR1 reads SGHRS; CDR2 reads YFSETQ. CDR3 in DNA: TGCGCCAGCAGCTTGGCCAGTCTAGCGGGGGGCCCCGGGGACGAGCAGTACTTC. Translated, it gives CASSLASLAGGPGDEQYF.

V is TRBV10-1 and J is TRBJ1-1, with 7 bases lining up with TRBD1. Germline V gene data show CDR1 as WNHNN and CDR2 as SYGVQD (reference sequence). This CDR3 spans 15 amino acids. V dropped 5 bases and J dropped 2; count of bases not matched to a gene: 8. The CDR3 nucleotides are TGCGCCAGCAGTCAATCAGGACAGGAAAACACTGAAGCTTTCTTT. Residues: CASSQSGQENTEAFF.

The V gene is TRBV7-2, the J gene TRBJ2-3, with a tentative D call TRBD2 (6 bases). The CDR3 is 15 amino acids. CDR1 is SGHTA, CDR2 FQGNSA, per germline. The germline V and J ends were trimmed by 1 base and 6 bases, with 14 bases remaining between them. The CDR3 loop is CASSLEQGRGDTQYF. The CDR3 DNA sequence: TGTGCCAGCAGCTTAGAGCAGGGACGGGGGGATACGCAGTATTTT.

This clone was recorded only once. The chain employs TRBV4-1 and TRBJ1-5; D perhaps matches TRBD1 (5 bases). CDR1 MGHRA and CDR2 YSYEKL come from the germline V gene. V lost 0 bases, J lost 7 bases, and 13 bases lay in between. There are 15 residues in the CDR3. The CDR3 spells CASSQDPGTGQPQHF. The CDR3 nucleotides are TGCGCCAGCAGCCAAGATCCAGGTACAGGACAGCCCCAGCATTTT.

The chain links TRBV30 to TRBJ2-7; 7 bases fit TRBD1. The V gene's germline CDR1 is GTSNPN and CDR2 SVGIG (reference sequence). The CDR3 is made up of 12 amino acids. V was pared by 3 bases and J by 3 bases, with 2 bases of the junction left unmatched. Here the CDR3 reads CAWSGDSYEQYF. The CDR3 region has the DNA TGTGCCTGGAGCGGGGACAGCTACGAGCAGTACTTC.

The chain has TRBV27 and TRBJ2-1; D perhaps matches TRBD2 (7 bases). The CDR3 spans 13 residues. Germline V gene sequence: CDR1 MNHEY, CDR2 SMNVEV (reference sequence). Trimming took 7 bases from V and 8 from J, leaving 15 bases between them. The CDR3 nucleotides read TGTGCCAGCACCACCGGGGGGCTCCATGAGCAGTTCTTC. Its protein is CASTTGGLHEQFF.

A few counts support this clone. The rearrangement links TRBV21-1 to TRBJ2-3; TRBD1 was called by the table and not checked on the DNA. TRBV21-1 counts as a pseudogene. This CDR3 region has 12 residues. The chain's CDR3 is CASSKHTDTQYF. The CDR3 DNA follows: TGTGCCAGCAGCAAACACACAGATACGCAGTATTTT.

J is TRBJ2-1 and V is TRBV19; D not resolved. The CDR3 runs to 12 residues. Trimming took 5 bases from V and 4 from J, leaving 6 bases between them. Germline CDR1 LNHDA, CDR2 SQIVND (reference sequence). The CDR3 region has the DNA TGTGCCAGTAGTGGCCATTACAATGAGCAGTTCTTC. Translating gives CASSGHYNEQFF.

The rearrangement joins TRBV6-2 or TRBV6-3 to TRBJ1-2; TRBD1 matches at 7 bases. Germline lookup yields CDR1 MNHEY and CDR2 SVGEGT. The CDR3 is made up of 15 amino acids. V lost 6 bases and J lost 8; bases outside the gene matches: 15. The chain's CDR3 is CASSRAQGLFPGYTF. The CDR3 nucleotides read TGTGCCAGCAGCCGCGCACAGGGGCTCTTTCCGGGCTACACCTTC.

This chain connects TRBV9 to TRBJ2-7, with 7 bases fitting TRBD2. The CDR3 sequence is 14 residues long. Germline CDR1 and CDR2: SGDLS and YYNGEE. The V gene end was trimmed by 4 bases and the J gene end by 5 bases; junction bases not matched to a gene: 9. The CDR3 DNA reads as TGTGCCAGCAGCCCGAGGTCAGCGGGGCACGAGCAGTACTTC. Translating gives CASSPRSAGHEQYF.

The V call is TRBV11-2, the J call TRBJ2-7; 9 nucleotides agree with TRBD1. CDR1 SGHAT and CDR2 FQNNGV come from the germline V gene. The V segment lost 1 base and the J segment 7 bases; nucleotides outside the gene matches: 2. The CDR3 extends over 13 amino acids. CDR3 amino acids: CASSLGGQGEQYF. DNA of the CDR3: TGTGCCAGCAGCTTAGGGGGACAGGGAGAGCAGTACTTC.

This chain links TRBV11-2 with TRBJ2-3, with TRBD2 identical over 7 bases. The V and J ends lost 7 bases and 8 bases, in that order; junction bases with no gene match: 21. The CDR3 totals 17 residues. Germline V gives CDR1 SGHAT, CDR2 FQNNGV. The CDR3 loop is CASTPRGTTQSGVTQYF. DNA for the CDR3: TGTGCCAGCACCCCACGCGGGACTACCCAAAGTGGGGTTACGCAGTATTTT.

This clone has just a few counts. The chain recombines TRBV7-2 with TRBJ2-5, with 9 bases identical to TRBD1. The CDR3 has 17 residues. Germline CDR1 is SGHTA and CDR2 is FQGNSA. With V trimmed by 5 bases and J by 2 bases, 12 bases remained unmatched. The DNA for the CDR3 is TGTGCCAGCAGCCATGACAGGGGGGGCCAGATTCAAGAGACCCAGTACTTC. Amino acid sequence: CASSHDRGGQIQETQYF.

The rearrangement links TRBV2 to TRBJ1-2; D may be TRBD1 (5 bases). This CDR3 has 14 residues. Germline V gene lookup returns CDR1 SNHLY and CDR2 FYNNEI. V was cut by 3 bases and J by 7 bases, with 15 bases left in between. The CDR3 loop is CASSESQGSGGYTF. CDR3 bases: TGTGCCAGCAGTGAGAGTCAGGGAAGTGGTGGCTACACCTTC.

The chain is built from TRBV5-1 and TRBJ2-2; 8 bases fit TRBD2. Germline CDR1 SGHRS, CDR2 YFSETQ. This CDR3 is 15 amino acids long. V shed 5 bases and J 1 base; nucleotides not matched to a gene: 4. The CDR3 here is CASRSGSLNTGELFF. The CDR3 DNA reads TGCGCCAGCAGGAGCGGGAGCCTGAACACCGGGGAGCTGTTTTTT.

This clone occurred once. The chain combines TRBV2 with TRBJ1-5; 7 bases map to TRBD1. The J segment lost 2 bases and the V segment lost 4 bases, leaving 2 bases of the junction unmatched. The CDR3 is made up of 14 amino acids. Looked up from germline, CDR1 is SNHLY and CDR2 is FYNNEI. The CDR3 loop is CASSAGQGNQPQHF. In DNA form, the CDR3 reads TGTGCCAGCAGTGCTGGACAGGGCAATCAGCCCCAGCATTTT.

The chain links TRBV28 to TRBJ1-2; 10 bases are shared with TRBD1. With V trimmed by 2 bases and J by 4 bases, 22 bases remained unmatched. The CDR3 consists of 21 residues. Germline V gene lookup returns CDR1 MDHEN and CDR2 SYDVKM. In DNA form, the CDR3 reads TGTGCCAGCAGTTTAGAGGGCGCCGACCTTTTGACAGGGGGCCGTGGCTATGGCTACACCTTC. It specifies CASSLEGADLLTGGRGYGYTF.

This chain connects TRBV11-2 to TRBJ2-1, with 11 bases identical to TRBD2. CDR3 length equals 16 residues. Looked up from germline, CDR1 is SGHAT and CDR2 is FQNNGV. Losses at the gene ends were 5 bases for V and 3 bases for J; bases not matched to a gene: 6. The DNA for the CDR3 is TGTGCCAGCAGCGCATTAGCGGGAGGGCTCTACAATGAGCAGTTCTTC. Amino acid sequence: CASSALAGGLYNEQFF.

The V and J genes are TRBV19 and TRBJ1-1; the D is unclear. The CDR3 is made up of 13 amino acids. The germline V gene encodes CDR1 LNHDA and CDR2 SQIVND (reference sequence). Trimming removed 5 bases at V and 1 base at J, with 8 bases between. The CDR3, as DNA: TGTGCCAGTAGTCGAACAGCGAACACTGAAGCTTTCTTT. As protein: CASSRTANTEAFF.

A single count supports this clone. The chain is built from TRBV10-3 and TRBJ1-1; 11 nucleotides match TRBD1. V lost 6 bases to trimming and J lost 0 bases; unmatched junction nucleotides: 3. Looked up from germline, CDR1 is ENHRY and CDR2 is SYGVKD. The CDR3 is 15 amino acids. CDR3: CAIRDRGLMNTEAFF. The CDR3 DNA follows: TGTGCCATCAGGGACAGGGGGCTAATGAACACTGAAGCTTTCTTT.

This chain connects TRBV4-2 to TRBJ2-6; D is uncertain. The V gene lost 1 base and the J gene lost 2 bases, with 12 bases spanning the gap. This CDR3 region has 17 residues. CDR1 and CDR2 from the germline V gene are LGHNA and YNFKEQ. In DNA form, the CDR3 reads TGTGCCAGCAGCCAAGGGTCCACGGTTGCTGGGGCCAACGTCCTGACTTTC. Protein sequence: CASSQGSTVAGANVLTF.

The V call is TRBV4-1, the J call TRBJ2-1, with 7 bases that match TRBD2. The CDR3 has 18 amino acids. With V trimmed by 0 bases and J by 8 bases, 16 bases remained unmatched. Germline values: CDR1 MGHRA, CDR2 YSYEKL. This chain's CDR3 is CASSQEGDGAGTTYEQFF. CDR3 nucleotide sequence: TGCGCCAGCAGCCAAGAAGGGGACGGAGCGGGAACGACCTATGAGCAGTTCTTC.

The chain recombines TRBV28 with TRBJ2-1; TRBD1 matches 8 bases. Germline CDR1 MDHEN, CDR2 SYDVKM. The CDR3 contains 16 residues. Losses at the gene ends were 2 bases for V and 9 bases for J; bases not matched to a gene: 12. The CDR3 DNA follows: TGTGCCAGCAGTTTAGTCGGGACAGGTAGGCTAGTTGAGCAGTTCTTC. This sequence encodes CASSLVGTGRLVEQFF.